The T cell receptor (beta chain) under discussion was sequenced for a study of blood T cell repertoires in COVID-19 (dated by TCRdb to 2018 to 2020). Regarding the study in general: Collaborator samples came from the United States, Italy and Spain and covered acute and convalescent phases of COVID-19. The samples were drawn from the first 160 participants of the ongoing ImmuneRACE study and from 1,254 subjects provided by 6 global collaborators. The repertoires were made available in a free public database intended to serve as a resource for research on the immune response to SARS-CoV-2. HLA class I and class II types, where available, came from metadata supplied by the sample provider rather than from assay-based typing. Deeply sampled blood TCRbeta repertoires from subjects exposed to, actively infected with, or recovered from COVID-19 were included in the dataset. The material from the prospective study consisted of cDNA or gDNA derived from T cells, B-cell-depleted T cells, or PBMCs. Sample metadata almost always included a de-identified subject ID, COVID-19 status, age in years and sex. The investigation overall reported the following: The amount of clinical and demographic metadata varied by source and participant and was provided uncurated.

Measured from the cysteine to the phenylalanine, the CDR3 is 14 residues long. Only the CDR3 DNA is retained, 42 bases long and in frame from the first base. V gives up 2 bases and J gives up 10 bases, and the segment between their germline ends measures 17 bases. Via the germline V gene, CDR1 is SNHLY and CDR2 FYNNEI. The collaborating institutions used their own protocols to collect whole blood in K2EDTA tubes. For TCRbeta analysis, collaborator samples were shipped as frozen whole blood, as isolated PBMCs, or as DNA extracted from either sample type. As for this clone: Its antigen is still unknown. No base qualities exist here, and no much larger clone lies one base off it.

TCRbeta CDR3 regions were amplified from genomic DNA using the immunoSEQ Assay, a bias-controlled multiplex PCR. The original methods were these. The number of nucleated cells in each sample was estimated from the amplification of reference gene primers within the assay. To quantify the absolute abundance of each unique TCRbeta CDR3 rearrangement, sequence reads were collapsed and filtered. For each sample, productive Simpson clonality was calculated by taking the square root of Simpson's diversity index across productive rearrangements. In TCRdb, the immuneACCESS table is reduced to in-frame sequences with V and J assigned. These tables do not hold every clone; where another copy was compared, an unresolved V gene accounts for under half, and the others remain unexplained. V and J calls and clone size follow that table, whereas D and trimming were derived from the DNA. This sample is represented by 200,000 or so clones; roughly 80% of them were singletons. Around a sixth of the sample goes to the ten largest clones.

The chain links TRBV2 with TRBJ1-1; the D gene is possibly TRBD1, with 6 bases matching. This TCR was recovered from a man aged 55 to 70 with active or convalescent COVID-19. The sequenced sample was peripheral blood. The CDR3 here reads CASSERQDLGGAFF. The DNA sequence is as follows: TGTGCCAGCAGTGAAAGACAGGACCTAGGAGGAGCTTTCTTT.